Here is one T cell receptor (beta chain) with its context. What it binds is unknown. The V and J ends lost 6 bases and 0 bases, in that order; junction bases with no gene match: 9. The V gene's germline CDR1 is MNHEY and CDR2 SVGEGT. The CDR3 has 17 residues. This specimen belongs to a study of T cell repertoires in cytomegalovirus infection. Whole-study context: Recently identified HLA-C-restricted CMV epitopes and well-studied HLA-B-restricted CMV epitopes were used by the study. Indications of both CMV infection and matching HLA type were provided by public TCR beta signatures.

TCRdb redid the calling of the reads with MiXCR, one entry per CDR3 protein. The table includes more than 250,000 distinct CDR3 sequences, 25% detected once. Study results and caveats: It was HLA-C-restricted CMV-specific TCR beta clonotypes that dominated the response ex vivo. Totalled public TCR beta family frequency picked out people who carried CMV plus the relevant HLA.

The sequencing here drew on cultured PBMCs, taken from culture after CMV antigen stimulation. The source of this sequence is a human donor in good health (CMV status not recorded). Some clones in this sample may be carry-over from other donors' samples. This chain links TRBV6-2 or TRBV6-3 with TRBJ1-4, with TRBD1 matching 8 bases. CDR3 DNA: TGTGCCAGCAGAAGGACAGGGAGAGTTGCAACTAATGAAAAACTGTTTTTT. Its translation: CASRRTGRVATNEKLFF.